This T cell receptor beta chain was obtained from a study of CD8 T cells in ankylosing spondylitis. Notes on this clonotype: Its specificity is not known.

TCRdb re-analysed the 5' RACE reads in MiXCR, keeping a single row per CDR3 protein. Of 750,000 to 850,000 distinct CDR3 sequences in the sample, 10% to 15% were seen once. General study points: Blood of patients with ankylosing spondylitis appeared to be characterized by a TCR beta motif of eight highly homologous variants. Disease-linked clones were reportedly significantly enriched in matched ankylosing spondylitis synovial fluid. In the blood and synovial fluid of reactive arthritis, some motif variants had been previously reported.

Trimming took off 5 bases at V and 4 bases at J, with 18 bases between the two ends. This CDR3 has 15 residues. Germline V lookup: CDR1 SGHRS, CDR2 YFSETQ. The clonotype was recovered from a male donor with ankylosing spondylitis. V usage is TRBV5-1 and J usage is TRBJ1-1, with D tentatively TRBD1 (5 bases). The sequenced sample was blood, either unsorted or a sorted T cell fraction (not recorded which). The CDR3 sequence: CASRKDLGQGTEAFF. The CDR3 nucleotides read TGCGCCAGCAGAAAGGACCTGGGCCAGGGCACTGAAGCTTTCTTT.